This TCR beta chain stems from a study of blood T cell repertoires in COVID-19 (TCRdb year 2020). Notes on the research overall: The collaborator samples originated in the United States, Italy and Spain and spanned the acute and convalescent phases of COVID-19. The prospective study material was composed of cDNA or gDNA derived from T cells, B-cell-depleted T cells, or PBMCs. The dataset comprised deeply sampled blood TCRbeta repertoires from subjects exposed to, actively infected with, or recovered from COVID-19. The repertoires were released in a freely available public database meant as a resource for research on the immune response to SARS-CoV-2. Samples came from the ongoing ImmuneRACE study (first 160 participants) plus 1,254 subjects from 6 global collaborators. The sample metadata nearly always contained a de-identified subject ID, COVID-19 status, age in years and sex. Where available, HLA class I and class II types were taken from metadata supplied by the sample provider and were not determined by assay-based typing. The paper as a whole reports these results and caveats: The quantity of clinical and demographic metadata differed by source and by participant and was supplied without curation.

The CDR3 measures 15 amino acids from cysteine to phenylalanine. Only the CDR3 DNA is retained, 45 bases long and in frame from the first base. CDR1 DFQATT and CDR2 SNEGSKA are derived from the germline V gene (reference sequence). Trimming accounts for 3 bases at V and 5 bases at J, while the number of junction bases matched to no gene is 11. For this clone: The specificity of this receptor is unknown. Per-base quality was not reported, and no clone a single base away is much larger than it.

The immunoSEQ Assay, a bias-controlled multiplex PCR, was used to amplify TCRbeta CDR3 regions from genomic DNA. The authors' analysis ran thus. The number of nucleated cells in each sample was estimated from the amplification of reference gene primers within the assay. Sequence reads were collapsed and filtered to measure the absolute abundance of every unique TCRbeta CDR3 rearrangement. For each sample, productive Simpson clonality was calculated as the square root of Simpson's diversity index across productive rearrangements. The table was pulled from immuneACCESS by TCRdb, which kept in-frame rearrangements only. Such tables lose some clones; where checked, under half of the loss comes from unresolved V genes, and the rest has no known cause. V and J calls and clone size come straight from that table; D and trimming were deduced from the DNA. Present in this sample are roughly 250,000 clones, nearly 85% of which were seen just once. The ten largest clones capture 8.6% of the sample.

Collaborating institutions collected whole blood in K2EDTA tubes following their own protocols. Collaborator samples were shipped for TCRbeta analysis as frozen whole blood, isolated PBMCs, or DNA extracted from either sample type. The source material was peripheral blood. The chain employs TRBV20-1 and TRBJ2-7, and TRBD1 matches 9 of the central bases. This receptor was taken from a human donor in a cohort sampled during active COVID-19. The DNA sequence is as follows: TGCAGTGCTAGTCAGGGGACAGGGATGTCCGACGAGCAGTACTTC. Its product reads: CSASQGTGMSDEQYF.